These 20 T cell receptor beta chains came from one sample sequenced in a study of T-cell reconstitution after alpha-beta-depleted transplantation in children. Unique molecular identifiers were built into the TCRbeta library. TCRdb independently ran MiXCR on the PCR reads; one entry per CDR3 protein. The sample records some 640,000 distinct CDR3 sequences, over 15% being singletons. Sample: PBMCs from the stem cell graft donor, taken from the stem cell graft. The receptors here all came from a human donor who donated a stem cell graft to a child with acute myeloid leukemia.

This clonotype was observed a handful of times. This chain links TRBV6-2 or TRBV6-3 with TRBJ1-6; D possibly corresponds to TRBD1 (6 bases). V lost 2 bases and J 3 bases, leaving 8 bases between the germline ends. The length of the CDR3 is 15 residues. Germline V gene data show CDR1 as MNHEY and CDR2 as SVGEGT. DNA of the CDR3: TGTGCCAGCAGTTACGGACAGCGCTATAATTCACCCCTCCACTTT. Its protein product is CASSYGQRYNSPLHF.

This clonotype has just a few counts. The CDR3 region has the DNA TGTGCCAGCAGCCAAATCGAGAACACCGGGGAGCTGTTTTTT. Translated, it gives CASSQIENTGELFF. V and J are TRBV4-2 and TRBJ2-2; unclear D gene. The V gene lost 2 bases and the J gene lost 1 base, with 5 bases spanning the gap. The length of the CDR3 is 14 residues. Looked up from germline, CDR1 is LGHNA and CDR2 is YNFKEQ.

At least ten counts were recorded for this clonotype. The chain is built from TRBV6-5 and TRBJ2-1; 10 bases agree with TRBD1. V lost 3 bases, J lost 4 bases, and 6 bases stayed unmatched. Germline CDR1 MNHEY, CDR2 SVGAGI. This CDR3 contains 16 residues. As DNA, the CDR3 is TGTGCCAGCAGTTATCACCGGGACAGGGGATACAATGAGCAGTTCTTC. Translated, it gives CASSYHRDRGYNEQFF.

This clonotype was seen many times. This chain joins TRBV9 and TRBJ2-1; possibly TRBD2 for D (6 bases). Germline loops: CDR1 SGDLS, CDR2 YYNGEE. The CDR3 loop spans 15 amino acids. V was pared by 0 bases and J by 7 bases, with 14 bases between. The CDR3 nucleotides read TGTGCCAGCAGCGTAGGTTTGGCGGGGTGGAATGAGCAGTTCTTC. It yields the protein CASSVGLAGWNEQFF.

As concerns this clonotype: Possible read error: a much larger clone is one base away. The rearrangement joins TRBV15 to TRBJ2-1; D gene unclear. The CDR3 is 16 residues long. The germline V gene encodes CDR1 LNHNV and CDR2 YYDKDF (reference sequence). V gave up 0 bases and J gave up 1 base, with 10 bases separating them. Here the CDR3 DNA reads TGTGCCACCAGCAGAGACCGGGCCTCATCCTACAATGAGCAGTTCTTC. Amino acids: CATSRDRASSYNEQFF.

This chain connects TRBV29-1 to TRBJ1-2; D gene ambiguous. Trimming shortened V by 3 bases and J by 5 bases, and 1 base separated the two germline ends. Germline CDR1 SQVTM, CDR2 ANQGSEA. The CDR3 sequence is 9 residues long. For the CDR3, the DNA is TGCAGCGTTGATTATGGCTACACCTTC. Protein sequence: CSVDYGYTF. Full variable domain (outside the CDR3, taken from reference TRBV29-1 and TRBJ1-2): SAVISQKPSRDICQRGTSLTIQCQVDSQVTMMFWYRQQPGQSLTLIATANQGSEATYESGFVIDKFPISRPNLTFSTLTVSNMSPEDSSIYLCSVDYGYTFGSGTRLTVV.

This clonotype has ten or more counts. The chain uses TRBV29-1 and TRBJ2-3, with D unclear. CDR1 and CDR2 from the germline V gene are SQVTM and ANQGSEA. V gave up 5 bases and J gave up 1 base, with 10 bases separating them. The CDR3 totals 13 residues. The CDR3 spells CSVWVFGTDTQYF. CDR3 DNA: TGCAGCGTTTGGGTTTTCGGCACAGATACGCAGTATTTT.

The sample holds a few counts of this clonotype. The V and J genes are TRBV7-2 and TRBJ2-4; either TRBD1 or TRBD2 may supply D (6 bases each). V lost 5 bases, J lost 4 bases, and 15 bases lay in between. CDR3 length: 15 amino acids. Germline-derived CDR1 and CDR2 are SGHTA and FQGNSA. The CDR3 spells CASSVETRGKNIQYF. Written as DNA, the CDR3 is TGTGCCAGCAGCGTAGAGACTAGGGGGAAAAACATTCAGTACTTC.

There are many counts of this clonotype. This chain connects TRBV12-3 or TRBV12-4 to TRBJ2-1, with TRBD1 matching over 7 bases. The CDR3 has 15 residues. Trimming removed 1 base from V and 6 bases from J; junction bases left unmatched: 6. Here the CDR3 reads CASSLGTGEVNEQFF. CDR3 nucleotides: TGTGCCAGCAGTTTAGGGACAGGTGAGGTCAATGAGCAGTTCTTC.

This chain joins TRBV6-2 or TRBV6-3 and TRBJ1-1, with TRBD1 matching over 7 bases. CDR3 length: 17 residues. From germline, CDR1 is MNHEY and CDR2 SVGEGT. With V trimmed by 5 bases and J by 0 bases, 12 bases remained unmatched. The CDR3 is CASSGGQVSRLNTEAFF. In nucleotides, the CDR3 is TGTGCCAGCAGTGGTGGACAGGTCTCACGATTGAACACTGAAGCTTTCTTT.

This clonotype was recorded many times. The chain links TRBV12-3 or TRBV12-4 to TRBJ1-2; perhaps TRBD1 as D (6 bases). The V and J ends lost 4 bases and 5 bases respectively, with 14 bases between them. This CDR3 has 14 residues. The CDR3 sequence is CASSSGTRKYGYTF. CDR3 nucleotide sequence: TGTGCCAGCAGTTCTGGGACACGGAAGTATGGCTACACCTTC.

This chain connects TRBV9 to TRBJ1-5; D is undetermined. CDR1 SGDLS and CDR2 YYNGEE come from the germline V gene. Trimming took 2 bases from V and 0 from J, leaving 9 bases between them. The CDR3 is 15 amino acids. CDR3 sequence reads: CASSVGYGSNQPQHF. The CDR3 DNA is TGTGCCAGCAGCGTGGGATACGGTAGCAATCAGCCCCAGCATTTT. Full variable domain (remainder filled in from reference TRBV9 and TRBJ1-5): DSGVTQTPKHLITATGQRVTLRCSPRSGDLSVYWYQQSLDQGLQFLIQYYNGEERAKGNILERFSAQQFPDLHSELNLSSLELGDSALYFCASSVGYGSNQPQHFGDGTRLSIL.

Regarding this clonotype: This may be a read error: a much more frequent sequence differs by one nucleotide. The rearrangement joins TRBV20-1 to TRBJ1-1; D is possibly TRBD1 (5 bases). From germline, CDR1 is DFQATT and CDR2 SNEGSKA (reference sequence). CDR3 length equals 13 residues. Here the CDR3 DNA reads TGCAGTGCCCACACAGATGCGGACACTAAAGCTTTCTTT. Amino acids: CSAHTDADTKAFF.

In this sample, this clonotype turned up many times. The genes are TRBV29-1 and TRBJ1-2, with TRBD1 identical over 8 bases. Per germline, CDR1 SQVTM and CDR2 ANQGSEA. V trimming: 6 bases; J trimming: 10 bases; junction bases outside the gene matches: 4. There are 10 residues in the CDR3. For the CDR3, the DNA is TGCAGCGTGGCACAGGGGGACTACACCTTC. Residues: CSVAQGDYTF.

The chain has TRBV5-1 and TRBJ1-4; 9 bases match TRBD1. This CDR3 is 16 amino acids long. The germline V gene encodes CDR1 SGHRS and CDR2 YFSETQ. V dropped 4 bases and J dropped 0; count of bases not matched to a gene: 4. The CDR3 DNA reads TGCGCCAGCAGCACGGGACAGGGAACAACTAATGAAAAACTGTTTTTT. Its translation is CASSTGQGTTNEKLFF.

The V gene is TRBV5-1, the J gene TRBJ2-1; TRBD1 matches 7 bases. The CDR3 is 16 amino acids. V lost 3 bases and J lost 8; bases outside the gene matches: 14. The V gene's germline CDR1 is SGHRS and CDR2 YFSETQ. The CDR3 DNA reads TGCGCCAGCAGCTCAGGGGACAGCGCGAGAGCCCATGAGCAGTTCTTC. Protein: CASSSGDSARAHEQFF.

Many counts were recorded for this clonotype. The chain is built from TRBV7-2 and TRBJ2-1, with 12 bases identical to TRBD2. V shed 5 bases and J 7 bases; nucleotides not matched to a gene: 6. Germline V gene lookup returns CDR1 SGHTA and CDR2 FQGNSA. CDR3 size: 15 residues. CDR3 nucleotides: TGTGCCAGCAGCCTGACTAGCGGGGGCCCGAATGAGCAGTTCTTC. Protein sequence: CASSLTSGGPNEQFF. Complete variable domain (other parts from reference TRBV7-2 and TRBJ2-1): GAGVSQSPSNKVTEKGKDVELRCDPISGHTALYWYRQSLGQGLEFLIYFQGNSAPDKSGLPSDRFSAERTGGSVSTLTIQRTQQEDSAVYLCASSLTSGGPNEQFFGPGTRLTVL.

This clonotype was seen many times. The chain links TRBV7-2 to TRBJ2-5; TRBD2 matches 7 bases. The V segment lost 6 bases and the J segment 1 base; nucleotides outside the gene matches: 5. The CDR3 runs to 14 residues. Germline V gene data show CDR1 as SGHTA and CDR2 as FQGNSA. This CDR3 reads CASSSGLGQETQYF. The DNA for the CDR3 is TGTGCCAGCAGTTCCGGACTAGGCCAAGAGACCCAGTACTTC. The entire variable domain, with the rest obtained from reference TRBV7-2 and TRBJ2-5, is as follows: GAGVSQSPSNKVTEKGKDVELRCDPISGHTALYWYRQSLGQGLEFLIYFQGNSAPDKSGLPSDRFSAERTGGSVSTLTIQRTQQEDSAVYLCASSSGLGQETQYFGPGTRLLVL.

This clonotype was detected many times. The chain uses TRBV5-1 and TRBJ2-3; 8 bases line up with TRBD1. The CDR3 sequence is 16 residues long. Germline V gene sequence: CDR1 SGHRS, CDR2 YFSETQ. V dropped 0 bases and J dropped 6; count of bases not matched to a gene: 9. In DNA, the CDR3 is TGCGCCAGCAGCTTGGCTGGACAGGGAGGACTGGATACGCAGTATTTT. Amino acids: CASSLAGQGGLDTQYF. The full variable domain, completed using reference TRBV5-1 and TRBJ2-3, is KAGVTQTPRYLIKTRGQQVTLSCSPISGHRSVSWYQQTPGQGLQFLFEYFSETQRNKGNFPGRFSGRQFSNSRSEMNVSTLELGDSALYLCASSLAGQGGLDTQYFGPGTRLTVL.

This clonotype was seen repeatedly, ten times or more. The chain uses TRBV20-1 and TRBJ1-6; D is unclear. Germline V gene lookup returns CDR1 DFQATT and CDR2 SNEGSKA (reference sequence). The CDR3 has 10 amino acids. Trimming took off 2 bases at V and 15 bases at J, with 8 bases between the two ends. The CDR3 nucleotides read TGCAGTGCTAGACGCTCTGACCTCCACTTT. Translated, it gives CSARRSDLHF.